The rows below give T cell receptor beta chains drawn from one sample of a study of blood T cells in healthy people across ages. TCRdb independently ran MiXCR on the 5' RACE reads; one entry per CDR3 protein. This sample has roughly 720,000 distinct CDR3 sequences; about 55% occur once, and the top ten carry about 38%. Sample: blood. The receptors originated from a man older than 75 in good health. Both conserved end residues are part of each CDR3.

v_gene: TRBV12-3/TRBV12-4; CDR3aa: CASSKAGAKGERYF
v_gene: TRBV5-5; CDR3aa: CASSLAGTGTTYEQYF
v_gene: TRBV6-5; CDR3aa: CASTRRSSGANVLTF
v_gene: TRBV5-1; CDR3aa: CASSLIGSEAFF
v_gene: TRBV30; CDR3aa: CALDNRGGRYAYF
v_gene: TRBV28; CDR3aa: CASSTPEEQYF
v_gene: TRBV5-1; CDR3aa: CASNLGGAETQYF
v_gene: TRBV19; CDR3aa: CASSPKTRTLAKNIQYF
v_gene: TRBV7-2; CDR3aa: CAEWDGHSYEQYF
v_gene: TRBV28; CDR3aa: CASVTGTDTQYF
v_gene: TRBV20-1; CDR3aa: CSARRGSGRTETQYF
v_gene: TRBV3-1; CDR3aa: CASSQETSGVGWETQYF
v_gene: TRBV7-2; CDR3aa: CASSPRDRETGELFF
v_gene: TRBV11-2; CDR3aa: CASSRPGTSGRKTQYF
v_gene: TRBV29-1; CDR3aa: CSVFLPGHRYNEQFF
v_gene: TRBV5-5; CDR3aa: CASSSGPWGWNSYNEQFF
v_gene: TRBV25-1; CDR3aa: CASSESRLGRGETQYF
v_gene: TRBV29-1; CDR3aa: CSARETGYGYTF
v_gene: TRBV7-2; CDR3aa: CASRHDGSYGYTF
v_gene: TRBV24-1; CDR3aa: CATSHPFSLSGRYNEQYF
v_gene: TRBV20-1; CDR3aa: CSARLGSVGNEQFF
v_gene: TRBV11-1; CDR3aa: CASSLAGSPKNIQYF
v_gene: TRBV5-1; CDR3aa: CASSPGTGTHSNQPQHF
v_gene: TRBV12-3/TRBV12-4; CDR3aa: CASRPPGTAKNIQYF
v_gene: TRBV5-1; CDR3aa: CASSLTYRGPQETQYF
v_gene: TRBV5-4; CDR3aa: CASSPGDNQETQYF
v_gene: TRBV7-2; CDR3aa: CASSLGGGSYQPQHF
v_gene: TRBV7-8; CDR3aa: CASSLDGNPTGTQYF
v_gene: TRBV29-1; CDR3aa: CSVERSRTQYF
v_gene: TRBV11-3; CDR3aa: CASSYDGDGHNEQFF
v_gene: TRBV7-2; CDR3aa: CASSLTASGRGVPYNEQFF
v_gene: TRBV11-2; CDR3aa: CASSVDPQGFRNGYTF
v_gene: TRBV30; CDR3aa: CAWSGRGSRFNEQFF
v_gene: TRBV28; CDR3aa: CASIPSLRTDQYQETQYF
v_gene: TRBV5-6; CDR3aa: CASSLALTAGLAGEHRYAYF
v_gene: TRBV27; CDR3aa: CASSPEIAGVDAYF
v_gene: TRBV27; CDR3aa: CASRPPATGNYGYTF
v_gene: TRBV2; CDR3aa: CASSPPSRMEAYTEAFF
v_gene: TRBV4-1; CDR3aa: CASSHGQGRGYAYF
v_gene: TRBV11-3; CDR3aa: CASSLGSGLVDTQYF
v_gene: TRBV4-2; CDR3aa: CASSQDGTADNERFF
v_gene: TRBV10-3; CDR3aa: CAIRNRDTNNEQFF
v_gene: TRBV3-1; CDR3aa: CASSFGLASSTDTQYF
v_gene: TRBV2; CDR3aa: CATRPSGNKDEQFF
v_gene: TRBV20-1; CDR3aa: CSATLKEPGLDLLEQYF
v_gene: TRBV10-3; CDR3aa: CAISSSNNEQFF
v_gene: TRBV20-1; CDR3aa: CSAHTGGGWTSVGETQYF
v_gene: TRBV4-1; CDR3aa: CASSQGSGRTHSEQFF
v_gene: TRBV11-2; CDR3aa: CASSLVPGARGGYTF
v_gene: TRBV28; CDR3aa: CASSSGGPPYEQYF
v_gene: TRBV25-1; CDR3aa: CASSGTGSSEREQYF
v_gene: TRBV9; CDR3aa: CASAVSGSGTDTQYF
v_gene: TRBV10-3; CDR3aa: CAISPRSGTGGSEAYF
v_gene: TRBV12-3/TRBV12-4; CDR3aa: CASLRSESSYNEQFF
v_gene: TRBV18; CDR3aa: CASSHGTPRSEQYF